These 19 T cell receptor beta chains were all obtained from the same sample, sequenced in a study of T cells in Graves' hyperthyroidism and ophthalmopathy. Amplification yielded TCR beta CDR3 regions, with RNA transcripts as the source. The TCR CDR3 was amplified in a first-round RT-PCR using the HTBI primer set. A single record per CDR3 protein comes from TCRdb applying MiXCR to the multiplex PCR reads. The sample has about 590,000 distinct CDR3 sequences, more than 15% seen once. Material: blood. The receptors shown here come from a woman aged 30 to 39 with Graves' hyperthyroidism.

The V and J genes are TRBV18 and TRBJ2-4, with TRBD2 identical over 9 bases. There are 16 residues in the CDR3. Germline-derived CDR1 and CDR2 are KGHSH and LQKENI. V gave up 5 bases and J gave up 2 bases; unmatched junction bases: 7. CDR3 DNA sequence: TGTGCCAGCTCATCGTTAGCGGGAGTATCCAAAAACATTCAGTACTTC. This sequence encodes CASSSLAGVSKNIQYF. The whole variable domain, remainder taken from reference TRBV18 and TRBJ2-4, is NAGVMQNPRHLVRRRGQEARLRCSPMKGHSHVYWYRQLPEEGLKFMVYLQKENIIDESGMPKERFSAEFPKEGPSILRIQQVVRGDSAAYFCASSSLAGVSKNIQYFGAGTRLSVL.

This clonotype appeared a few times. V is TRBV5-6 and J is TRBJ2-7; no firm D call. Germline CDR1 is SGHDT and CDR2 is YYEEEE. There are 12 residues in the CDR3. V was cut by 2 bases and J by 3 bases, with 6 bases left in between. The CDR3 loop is CASSFQSYEQYF. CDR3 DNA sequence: TGTGCCAGCAGCTTCCAGAGCTACGAGCAGTACTTC. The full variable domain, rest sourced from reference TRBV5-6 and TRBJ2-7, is DAGVTQSPTHLIKTRGQQVTLRCSPKSGHDTVSWYQQALGQGPQFIFQYYEEEERQRGNFPDRFSGHQFPNYSSELNVNALLLGDSALYLCASSFQSYEQYFGPGTRLTVT.

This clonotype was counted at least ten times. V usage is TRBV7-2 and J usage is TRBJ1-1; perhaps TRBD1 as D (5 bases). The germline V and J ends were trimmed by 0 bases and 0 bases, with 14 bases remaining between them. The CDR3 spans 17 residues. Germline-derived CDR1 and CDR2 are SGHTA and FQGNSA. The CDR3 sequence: CASSLAGREGVNTEAFF. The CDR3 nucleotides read TGTGCCAGCAGCTTAGCTGGTAGGGAAGGGGTGAACACTGAAGCTTTCTTT.

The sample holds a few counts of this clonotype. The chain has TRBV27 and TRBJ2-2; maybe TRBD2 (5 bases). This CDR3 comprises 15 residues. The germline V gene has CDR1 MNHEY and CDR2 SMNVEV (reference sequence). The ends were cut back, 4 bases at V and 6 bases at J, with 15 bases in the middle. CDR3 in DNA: TGTGCCAGCAGTTGGAACGGGGTTTACGCCGGGGAGCTGTTTTTT. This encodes CASSWNGVYAGELFF.

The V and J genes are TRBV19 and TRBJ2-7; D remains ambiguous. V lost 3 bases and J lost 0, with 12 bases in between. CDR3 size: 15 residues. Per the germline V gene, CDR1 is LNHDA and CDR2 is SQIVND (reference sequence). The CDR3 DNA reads TGTGCCAGTAGTATGAAGGGATCAAGCTCCTACGAGCAGTACTTC. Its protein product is CASSMKGSSSYEQYF. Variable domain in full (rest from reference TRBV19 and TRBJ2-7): DGGITQSPKYLFRKEGQNVTLSCEQNLNHDAMYWYRQDPGQGLRLIYYSQIVNDFQKGDIAEGYSVSREKKESFPLTVTSAQKNPTAFYLCASSMKGSSSYEQYFGPGTRLTVT.

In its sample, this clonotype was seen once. DNA of the CDR3: TGTGCCAGCAGCTTTAGACTAGCGGGAGTTCCCACCGGGGAGCTGTTTTTT. Translation gives CASSFRLAGVPTGELFF. The chain links TRBV5-4 to TRBJ2-2; 12 positions match TRBD2. Trimming took 2 bases from V and 4 from J; bases not matched to a gene: 6. The CDR3 spans 17 residues. The germline V gene encodes CDR1 SGHNT and CDR2 YYREEE (reference sequence).

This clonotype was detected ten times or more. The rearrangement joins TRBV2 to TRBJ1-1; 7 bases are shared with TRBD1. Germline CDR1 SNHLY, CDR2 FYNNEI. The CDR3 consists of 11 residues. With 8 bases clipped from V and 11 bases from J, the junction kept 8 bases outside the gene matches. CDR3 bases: TGTGCCAGCCGGAGAGGGGGCGACGCTTTCTTT. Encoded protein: CASRRGGDAFF.

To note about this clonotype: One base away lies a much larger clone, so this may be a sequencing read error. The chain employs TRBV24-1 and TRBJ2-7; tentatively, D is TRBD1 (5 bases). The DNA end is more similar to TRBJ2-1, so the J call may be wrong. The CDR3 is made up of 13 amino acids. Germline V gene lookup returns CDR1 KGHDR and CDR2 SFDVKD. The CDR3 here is CATSDYSGYEQFF. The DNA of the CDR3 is TGTGCCACCAGTGATTATTCAGGGTACGAGCAGTTCTTC.

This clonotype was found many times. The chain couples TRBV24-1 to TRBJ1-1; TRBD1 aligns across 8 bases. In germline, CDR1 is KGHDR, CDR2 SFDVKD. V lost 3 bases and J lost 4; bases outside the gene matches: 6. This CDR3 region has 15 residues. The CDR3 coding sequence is TGTGCCACCAGTGATCCGCGGACAGGGCGCACTGAAGCTTTCTTT. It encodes CATSDPRTGRTEAFF.

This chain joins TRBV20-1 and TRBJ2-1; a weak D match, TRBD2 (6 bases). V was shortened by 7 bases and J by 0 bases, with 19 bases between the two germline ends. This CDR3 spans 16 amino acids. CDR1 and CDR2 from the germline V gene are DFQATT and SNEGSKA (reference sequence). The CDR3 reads CSVEEGSPSSYNEQFF. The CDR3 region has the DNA TGCAGTGTCGAGGAGGGATCTCCGAGCTCCTACAATGAGCAGTTCTTC.

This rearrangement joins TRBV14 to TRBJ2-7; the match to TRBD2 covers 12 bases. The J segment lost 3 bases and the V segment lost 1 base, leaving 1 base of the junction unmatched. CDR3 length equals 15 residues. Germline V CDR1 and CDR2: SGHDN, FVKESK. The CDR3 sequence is CASSQGLAGDYEQYF. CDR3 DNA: TGTGCCAGCAGCCAAGGACTAGCGGGAGACTACGAGCAGTACTTC.

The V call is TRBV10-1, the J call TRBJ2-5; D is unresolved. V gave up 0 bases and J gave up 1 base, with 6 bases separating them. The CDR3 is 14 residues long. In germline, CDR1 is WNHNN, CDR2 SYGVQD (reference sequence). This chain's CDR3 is CASSESGLQETQYF. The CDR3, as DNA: TGCGCCAGCAGTGAGTCCGGCCTCCAAGAGACCCAGTACTTC.

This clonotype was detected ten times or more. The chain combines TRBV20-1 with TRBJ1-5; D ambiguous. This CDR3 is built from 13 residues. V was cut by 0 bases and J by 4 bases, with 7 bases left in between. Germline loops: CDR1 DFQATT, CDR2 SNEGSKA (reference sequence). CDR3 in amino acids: CSARDRPNQPQHF. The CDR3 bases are TGCAGTGCTAGAGACAGACCGAATCAGCCCCAGCATTTT.

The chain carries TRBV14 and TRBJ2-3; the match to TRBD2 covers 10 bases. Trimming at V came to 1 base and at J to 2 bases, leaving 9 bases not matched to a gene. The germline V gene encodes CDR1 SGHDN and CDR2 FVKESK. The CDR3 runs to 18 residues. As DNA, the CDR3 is TGTGCCAGCAGCCAAGTCTTCCGACTAGCGGGTCTCACAGATACGCAGTATTTT. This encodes CASSQVFRLAGLTDTQYF. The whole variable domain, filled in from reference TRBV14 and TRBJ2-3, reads EAGVTQFPSHSVIEKGQTVTLRCDPISGHDNLYWYRRVMGKEIKFLLHFVKESKQDESGMPNNRFLAERTGGTYSTLKVQPAELEDSGVYFCASSQVFRLAGLTDTQYFGPGTRLTVL.

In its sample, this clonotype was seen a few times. In nucleotides, the CDR3 is TGTGCCAGCAGTTTCCGGACTAGCGGGTATCTTTACGAGCAGTACTTC. It translates to CASSFRTSGYLYEQYF. The chain combines TRBV28 with TRBJ2-7; 11 positions match TRBD2. The CDR3 totals 16 residues. With V trimmed by 3 bases and J by 4 bases, 8 bases remained unmatched. Germline V gene data show CDR1 as MDHEN and CDR2 as SYDVKM. Variable domain in full (rest from reference TRBV28 and TRBJ2-7): DVKVTQSSRYLVKRTGEKVFLECVQDMDHENMFWYRQDPGLGLRLIYFSYDVKMKEKGDIPEGYSVSREKKERFSLILESASTNQTSMYLCASSFRTSGYLYEQYFGPGTRLTVT.

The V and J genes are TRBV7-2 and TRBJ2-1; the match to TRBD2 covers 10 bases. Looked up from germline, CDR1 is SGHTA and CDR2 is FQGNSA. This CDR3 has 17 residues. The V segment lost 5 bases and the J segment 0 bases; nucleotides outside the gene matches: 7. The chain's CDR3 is CASSIPTSGRSYNEQFF. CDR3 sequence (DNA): TGTGCCAGCAGCATACCGACTAGCGGGCGCTCCTACAATGAGCAGTTCTTC.

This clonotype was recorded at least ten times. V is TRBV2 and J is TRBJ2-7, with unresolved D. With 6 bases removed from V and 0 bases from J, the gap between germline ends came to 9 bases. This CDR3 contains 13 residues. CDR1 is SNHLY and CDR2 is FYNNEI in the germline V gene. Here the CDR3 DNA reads TGTGCCAGCAGACACTCGAGCTCCTACGAGCAGTACTTC. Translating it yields CASRHSSSYEQYF. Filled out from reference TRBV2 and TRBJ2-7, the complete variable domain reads EPEVTQTPSHQVTQMGQEVILRCVPISNHLYFYWYRQILGQKVEFLVSFYNNEISEKSEIFDDQFSVERPDGSNFTLKIRSTKLEDSAMYFCASRHSSSYEQYFGPGTRLTVT.

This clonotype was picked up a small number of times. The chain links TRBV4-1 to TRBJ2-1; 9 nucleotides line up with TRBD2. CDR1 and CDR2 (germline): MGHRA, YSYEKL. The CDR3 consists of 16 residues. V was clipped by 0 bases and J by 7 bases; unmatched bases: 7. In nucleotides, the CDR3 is TGCGCCAGCAGCCAAGAAGGCGGGAGGGCCTCGAATGAGCAGTTCTTC. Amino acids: CASSQEGGRASNEQFF.

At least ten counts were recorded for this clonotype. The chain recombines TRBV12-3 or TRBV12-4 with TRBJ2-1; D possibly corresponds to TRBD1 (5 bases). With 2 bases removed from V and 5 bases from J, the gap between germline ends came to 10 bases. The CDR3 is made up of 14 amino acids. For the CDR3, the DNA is TGTGCCAGCAGTTTACGACAGCAAGACAATGAGCAGTTCTTC. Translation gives CASSLRQQDNEQFF.